A single T cell receptor beta chain is shown here with its context. The CDR3 runs 15 residues. The germline V gene has CDR1 SGHTA and CDR2 FQGTGA. Trimming shortened V by 2 bases and J by 0 bases, and 9 bases separated the two germline ends. The data were taken from a study of blood T cell repertoires in COVID-19. Whole-study context: Acute-phase and convalescent COVID-19 samples originated in the United States, Italy and Spain. Sample material is recorded as cDNA or gDNA derived from T cells, B-cell-depleted T cells, or PBMCs.

Under the authors' procedure: Amplification of reference gene primers provided the estimated nucleated cell counts. This table comes from immunoSEQ multiplex PCR, and its TCRdb copy is limited to in-frame clones, with some not included. V, J and clone size were drawn from that table, and D and trimming were deduced from the DNA. The sample has hundreds of thousands of clones; roughly 89% are singletons. The sequencing sample was made of peripheral blood. The V and J genes are TRBV7-3 and TRBJ2-3, with D unclear. This TCR was recovered from a man aged 18 to 35 with COVID-19, enrolled during active disease. The CDR3 reads CASSLGWPSTDTQYF. In DNA, the CDR3 is TGTGCCAGCAGCTTAGGTTGGCCTAGCACAGATACGCAGTATTTT.